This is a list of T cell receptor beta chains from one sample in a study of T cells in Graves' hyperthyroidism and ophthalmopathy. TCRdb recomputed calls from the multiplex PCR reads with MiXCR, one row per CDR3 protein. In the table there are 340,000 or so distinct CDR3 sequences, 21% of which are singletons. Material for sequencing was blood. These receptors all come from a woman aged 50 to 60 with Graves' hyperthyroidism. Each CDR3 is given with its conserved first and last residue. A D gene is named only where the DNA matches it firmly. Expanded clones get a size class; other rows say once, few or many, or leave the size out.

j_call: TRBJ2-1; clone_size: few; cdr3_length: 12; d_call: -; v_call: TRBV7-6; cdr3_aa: CASSSSSEEQFF; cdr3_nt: TGTGCCAGCAGCTCCTCTAGCGAAGAGCAGTTCTTC
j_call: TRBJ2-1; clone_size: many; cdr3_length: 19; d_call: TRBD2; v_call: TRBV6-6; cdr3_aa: CASSYSGLAGYRPYNEQFF; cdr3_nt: TGTGCCAGCAGTTATTCGGGACTAGCGGGATACCGACCATACAATGAGCAGTTCTTC
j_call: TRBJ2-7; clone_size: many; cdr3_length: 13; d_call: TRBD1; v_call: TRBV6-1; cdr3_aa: CASRPTGTHEQYF; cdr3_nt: TGTGCCAGCAGACCGACAGGGACCCACGAGCAGTACTTC
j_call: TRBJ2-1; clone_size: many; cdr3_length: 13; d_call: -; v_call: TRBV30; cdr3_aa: CAWSEAPGDEQFF; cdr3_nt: TGTGCCTGGAGTGAGGCCCCGGGGGATGAGCAGTTCTTC
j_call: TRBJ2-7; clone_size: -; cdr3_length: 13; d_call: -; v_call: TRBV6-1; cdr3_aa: CASSRRGTYEQYF; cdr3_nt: TGTGCCAGCAGTCGACGGGGCACCTACGAGCAGTACTTC
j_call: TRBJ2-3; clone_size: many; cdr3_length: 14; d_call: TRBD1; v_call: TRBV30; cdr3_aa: CAWSGDRGTDTQYF; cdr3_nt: TGTGCCTGGAGTGGGGACAGGGGCACAGATACGCAGTATTTT
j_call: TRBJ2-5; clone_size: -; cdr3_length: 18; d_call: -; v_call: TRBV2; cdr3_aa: CASSLSISGRGFQETQYF; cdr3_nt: TGTGCCAGCAGCTTAAGCATCTCGGGCAGAGGCTTCCAAGAGACCCAGTACTTC
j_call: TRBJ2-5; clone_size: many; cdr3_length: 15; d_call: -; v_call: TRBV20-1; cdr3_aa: CSARRTSTYQETQYF; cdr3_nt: TGCAGTGCTAGACGAACTAGCACGTACCAAGAGACCCAGTACTTC
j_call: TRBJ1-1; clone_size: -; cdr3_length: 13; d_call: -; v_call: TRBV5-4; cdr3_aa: CASSSTDRIEAFF; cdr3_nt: TGTGCCAGCAGCTCAACCGACAGGATTGAAGCTTTCTTT
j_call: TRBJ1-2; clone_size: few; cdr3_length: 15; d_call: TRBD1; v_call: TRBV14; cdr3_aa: CASSPSSQGAYGYTF; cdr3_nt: TGTGCCAGCAGCCCAAGCAGCCAGGGGGCATATGGCTACACCTTC
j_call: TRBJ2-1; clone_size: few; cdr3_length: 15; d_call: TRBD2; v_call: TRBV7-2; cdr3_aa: CASTSSAGWVGEQFF; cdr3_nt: TGTGCCAGCACTAGCTCAGCGGGATGGGTCGGTGAGCAGTTCTTC
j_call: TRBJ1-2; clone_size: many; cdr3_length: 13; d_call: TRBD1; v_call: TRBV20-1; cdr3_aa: CSARLDRVYGYTF; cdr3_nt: TGCAGTGCTAGGTTAGACAGGGTTTATGGCTACACCTTC
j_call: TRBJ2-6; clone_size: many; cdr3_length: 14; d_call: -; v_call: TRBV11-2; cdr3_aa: CASLATSGANVLTF; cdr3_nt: TGTGCCAGCCTAGCTACGTCTGGGGCCAACGTCCTGACTTTC